Listed here are 9 T cell receptor beta chains from one sample, sequenced in a study of human T cells and chemical hapten exposure. A single record per CDR3 protein comes from TCRdb applying MiXCR to the RACE reads. The sample consists of fewer than 85,000 distinct CDR3 sequences, approximately 8.1% of them appearing once. Time point noted: healthy volunteer bleed at 6 weeks. Unfractionated whole blood was the source of the extracted total RNA. The specimen sequenced was whole blood. The receptors here all came from a female donor in good health. Some clones in this sample may be carry-over from other donors' samples.

This clonotype was observed at least ten times. The V gene is TRBV4-2, the J gene TRBJ1-6; unclear D gene. The V gene lost 3 bases and the J gene lost 9 bases, with 12 bases spanning the gap. This CDR3 has 14 amino acids. Germline-derived CDR1 and CDR2 are LGHNA and YNFKEQ. CDR3 sequence: CASSQVGGGSPLHF. Written as DNA, the CDR3 is TGTGCCAGCAGCCAGGTGGGCGGAGGTTCACCCCTCCACTTT.

V gene TRBV6-5 combines with J gene TRBJ2-4; TRBD2 might be the D (5 bases). Between the trimmed V and J ends, which lost 5 bases and 0 bases, there was a span of 5 bases. In germline, CDR1 is MNHEY, CDR2 SVGAGI. The CDR3 loop spans 13 amino acids. CDR3 protein: CASSGLAKNIQYF. CDR3 nucleotide sequence: TGTGCCAGCAGTGGACTAGCCAAAAACATTCAGTACTTC.

This clonotype was detected only a few times. The V gene is TRBV6-5, the J gene TRBJ2-7, with TRBD2 as a possible D gene (6 bases). Germline CDR1 MNHEY, CDR2 SVGAGI. Trimming stripped 2 bases from V and 2 bases from J, with 13 bases between. This CDR3 region has 15 residues. The CDR3 DNA is TGTGCCAGCAGTTACGTCGGACTATCCCCCTACGAGCAGTACTTC. Translating it yields CASSYVGLSPYEQYF.

At least ten counts were recorded for this clonotype. The chain couples TRBV7-8 to TRBJ2-3, with D possibly being TRBD2 (7 bases). CDR3 length equals 16 residues. Per the germline V gene, CDR1 is SGHVS and CDR2 is FQNEAQ. Trimming took 6 bases from V and 2 from J, leaving 18 bases between them. CDR3 sequence: CASRLRFRGATDTQYF. The DNA of the CDR3 is TGTGCCAGCAGGTTGCGGTTCCGGGGGGCCACAGATACGCAGTATTTT.

This clonotype was seen more than once but under ten times. The rearrangement links TRBV14 to TRBJ2-3, with D possibly being TRBD1 (5 bases). The germline V and J ends were trimmed by 3 bases and 5 bases, with 12 bases remaining between them. Germline V lookup: CDR1 SGHDN, CDR2 FVKESK. CDR3 length equals 14 residues. CDR3 nucleotide sequence: TGTGCCAGCAGCCACATAAGGGGCTTAGATACGCAGTATTTT. This translates into CASSHIRGLDTQYF.

This clonotype was counted at least ten times. The V call is TRBV2, the J call TRBJ2-3; TRBD2 matches at 11 bases. Germline V gene sequence: CDR1 SNHLY, CDR2 FYNNEI. V shed 1 base, J shed 3 bases, and the junction held 3 bases outside the gene matches. The CDR3 has 16 residues. CDR3 amino acids: CASSEDRLAGTDTQYF. CDR3 in DNA: TGTGCCAGCAGTGAAGACCGACTAGCGGGGACAGATACGCAGTATTTT.

The chain couples TRBV5-6 to TRBJ1-3; D unclear. The V and J ends lost 4 bases and 3 bases respectively, with 11 bases between them. This CDR3 region has 14 residues. Germline V lookup: CDR1 SGHDT, CDR2 YYEEEE. In nucleotides, the CDR3 is TGTGCCAGCAGCCCGAAAGGGCTTGGAAACACCATATATTTT. It encodes CASSPKGLGNTIYF.

This chain connects TRBV3-1 to TRBJ2-3; D remains unclear. The CDR3 length is 16 residues. CDR1 LGHDT and CDR2 YNNKEL come from the germline V gene (reference sequence). V was cut by 0 bases and J by 9 bases, with 19 bases left in between. CDR3 sequence (DNA): TGTGCCAGCAGCCAAGATCTTGCTGTAGCTCCCCCAACGCAGTATTTT. This sequence encodes CASSQDLAVAPPTQYF.

The chain uses TRBV6-5 and TRBJ1-2, with D possibly being TRBD1 (5 bases). There are 15 residues in the CDR3. CDR1 and CDR2 from the germline V gene are MNHEY and SVGAGI. Deletions cut 5 bases from V and 3 bases from J, with 16 bases between. This CDR3 reads CASSGIWDQDYGYTF. CDR3 DNA: TGTGCCAGCAGTGGGATTTGGGACCAGGACTATGGCTACACCTTC.